The 11 T cell receptor beta chains reported below all come from one sample, sequenced in a study of OX40 agonist ivuxolimab in advanced cancers. Measured with immunoSEQ multiplex PCR; TCRdb has only the in-frame clones, and not every one. The sample shows approximately 24,000 clones, roughly 84% of them seen only once. The sequenced sample was CD4+ or CD8+ T cells sorted from blood, obtained in a trial of the OX40 agonist ivuxolimab. The receptors derive from an adult with an advanced solid tumor such as melanoma, head and neck, liver or kidney cancer.

The chain recombines TRBV5-1 with TRBJ1-1; TRBD1 might be the D (6 bases). V was trimmed by 5 bases and J by 1 base, leaving 12 bases between them. CDR1 is SGHRS, CDR2 YFSETQ, per germline. The CDR3 totals 14 residues. The CDR3 sequence is CASSRDIGNTEAFF. For the CDR3, the DNA is TGCGCCAGCAGTCGGGACATAGGGAACACTGAAGCTTTCTTT.

The chain has TRBV30 and TRBJ1-1; D is possibly TRBD1 (5 bases). Trimming pared 1 base from V and 1 base from J, leaving 10 bases between. Germline values: CDR1 GTSNPN, CDR2 SVGIG (reference sequence). CDR3 length: 14 residues. CDR3 nucleotide sequence: TGTGCCTGGAGTGGAAAGGGGAGGAACACTGAAGCTTTCTTT. Protein: CAWSGKGRNTEAFF.

This chain links TRBV7-9 with TRBJ1-2; weak D call: TRBD1 (5 bases). The CDR3 covers 13 residues. CDR1 SEHNR and CDR2 FQNEAQ come from the germline V gene (reference sequence). With 4 bases removed from V and 2 bases from J, the gap between germline ends came to 8 bases. CDR3 protein: CASSSNRNYGYTF. The CDR3 region has the DNA TGTGCCAGCAGCTCCAACAGGAACTATGGCTACACCTTC.

The chain uses TRBV10-3 and TRBJ1-5, with D unclear. The V and J ends lost 3 bases and 4 bases respectively, with 10 bases between them. Germline assignment: CDR1 ENHRY and CDR2 SYGVKD. CDR3 length: 14 amino acids. The CDR3 loop reads CAISDAGSNQPQHF. The CDR3 DNA sequence: TGTGCCATCAGTGATGCAGGTTCGAATCAGCCCCAGCATTTT.

The V gene is TRBV7-2, the J gene TRBJ1-1; D is undetermined. Germline V lookup: CDR1 SGHTA, CDR2 FQGNSA. CDR3 length equals 14 residues. The V end was cut by 2 bases, the J end by 3 bases, with 10 bases between. In nucleotides, the CDR3 is TGTGCCAGCAGCTTAAAGGTGCCGGACACTGAAGCTTTCTTT. It encodes CASSLKVPDTEAFF. Using reference TRBV7-2 and TRBJ1-1 for the parts outside the CDR3, the full variable domain is GAGVSQSPSNKVTEKGKDVELRCDPISGHTALYWYRQSLGQGLEFLIYFQGNSAPDKSGLPSDRFSAERTGGSVSTLTIQRTQQEDSAVYLCASSLKVPDTEAFFGQGTRLTVV.

The chain recombines TRBV11-2 with TRBJ2-3; no clear D gene. This CDR3 spans 11 amino acids. CDR1 is SGHAT and CDR2 is FQNNGV in the germline V gene. V was pared by 8 bases and J by 2 bases, with 5 bases between. The CDR3 loop reads CASGYTDTQYF. The CDR3 DNA sequence: TGTGCCAGCGGGTACACAGATACGCAGTATTTT.

This clone was seen only a few times. The genes are TRBV6-5 and TRBJ1-3; unclear D gene. Germline V gene lookup returns CDR1 MNHEY and CDR2 SVGAGI. CDR3 length: 13 amino acids. Deletions cut 6 bases from V and 2 bases from J, with 8 bases between. In DNA, the CDR3 is TGTGCCAGCAGCAGAGTTACTGGAAACACCATATATTTT. Translating gives CASSRVTGNTIYF.

This sequence joins TRBV5-6 and TRBJ2-1; 8 bases match TRBD2. CDR3 length: 17 residues. CDR1 SGHDT and CDR2 YYEEEE come from the germline V gene. The J segment lost 0 bases and the V segment lost 3 bases, leaving 8 bases of the junction unmatched. Here the CDR3 DNA reads TGTGCCAGCAGCTCCCTGACTAGCGTCCCCTCCTACAATGAGCAGTTCTTC. The encoded protein is CASSSLTSVPSYNEQFF.

In this sample, this clone turned up a few times. The chain carries TRBV19 and TRBJ1-6; 7 bases line up with TRBD1. The CDR3 runs 16 residues. Germline CDR1 and CDR2: LNHDA and SQIVND (reference sequence). Unmatched junction bases numbered 12, after V lost 10 bases and J lost 3 bases. The CDR3 DNA is TGTGCCACCTCCGCCCAGGGGGGTTTCTATAATTCACCCCTCCACTTT. Amino acids: CATSAQGGFYNSPLHF.

The chain joins TRBV14 to TRBJ2-2; 10 bases fit TRBD2. The CDR3 length is 18 residues. V trimming: 0 bases; J trimming: 4 bases; junction bases outside the gene matches: 8. CDR1 and CDR2 from the germline V gene are SGHDN and FVKESK. The CDR3 sequence: CASSQEFPLAGVTGELFF. CDR3 in DNA: TGTGCCAGCAGCCAAGAATTTCCGCTAGCGGGAGTCACCGGGGAGCTGTTTTTT. Full variable domain (outside the CDR3, taken from reference TRBV14 and TRBJ2-2): EAGVTQFPSHSVIEKGQTVTLRCDPISGHDNLYWYRRVMGKEIKFLLHFVKESKQDESGMPNNRFLAERTGGTYSTLKVQPAELEDSGVYFCASSQEFPLAGVTGELFFGEGSRLTVL.

The chain joins TRBV6-5 to TRBJ1-2, with 7 bases lining up with TRBD1. Unmatched junction bases numbered 4, after V lost 6 bases and J lost 0 bases. This CDR3 is built from 14 residues. The germline CDR1 and CDR2 sequences are MNHEY and SVGAGI. In DNA, the CDR3 is TGTGCCAGCAGAAAACAGGGGCCTAACTATGGCTACACCTTC. Its protein is CASRKQGPNYGYTF.